One T cell receptor beta chain is described in this entry. Its antigen is unidentified. There are 15 residues in the CDR3. V lost 1 base to trimming and J lost 0 bases, with 8 bases between them. Germline CDR1 is LNHDA and CDR2 is SQIVND (reference sequence). Profiling relied on immunoSEQ multiplex PCR, and the TCRdb table lists in-frame clones only, not all of them. The sample lists just over 350,000 clones; about 91% were seen once. The data belong to a study of Ad26.COV2.S vaccination and SARS-CoV-2 variants. Study findings and constraints: Participants given vaccine showed non-spike TCR breadth similar to that of placebo recipients.

The V call is TRBV19, the J call TRBJ2-3; D unclear. The sequences come from peripheral blood, collected after recovery from COVID-19. This TCR was recovered from a human donor who had recovered from COVID-19. The CDR3 spells CASSIGDSSTDTQYF. For the CDR3, the DNA is TGTGCCAGTAGTATAGGGGATTCTAGCACAGATACGCAGTATTTT.